This T cell receptor (beta chain) derives from a study of cytomegalovirus exposure and HLA in healthy donors. Across the study: The 120 validation repertoires were produced on the same platform as the roughly 700 repertoires of the first cohort. This was reported in a later analysis.

Trimming took 5 bases from V and 10 from J; bases not matched to a gene: 21. The length of the CDR3 is 17 residues. The V gene's germline CDR1 is PRHDT and CDR2 FYEKMQ (reference sequence). Points on this clone: Its specificity is unknown.

Whole-study results and caveats: Cytomegalovirus association was assigned to 150 to 200 TCR beta chains. In the 90 to 150 validation repertoires, under 95% of cluster scores exceeded 0, per a later analysis.

Separate from the approximately 700-subject first cohort was the 120-subject validation cohort, to which the donors belonged. Generated by immunoSEQ multiplex PCR, the TCRdb table keeps only in-frame clones and is missing some. Among approximately 120,000 clones listed, about 90% were seen once. The rearrangement joins TRBV13 to TRBJ1-2, with 8 bases aligning to TRBD1. The specimen was PBMCs. This sequence originates from a woman aged 18-35 years in good health and CMV-seronegative. CDR3 bases: TGTGCCAGCAGCCCTGGGACATTTCTCCCGGACAGGGTAGACTACACCTTC. It yields the protein CASSPGTFLPDRVDYTF.